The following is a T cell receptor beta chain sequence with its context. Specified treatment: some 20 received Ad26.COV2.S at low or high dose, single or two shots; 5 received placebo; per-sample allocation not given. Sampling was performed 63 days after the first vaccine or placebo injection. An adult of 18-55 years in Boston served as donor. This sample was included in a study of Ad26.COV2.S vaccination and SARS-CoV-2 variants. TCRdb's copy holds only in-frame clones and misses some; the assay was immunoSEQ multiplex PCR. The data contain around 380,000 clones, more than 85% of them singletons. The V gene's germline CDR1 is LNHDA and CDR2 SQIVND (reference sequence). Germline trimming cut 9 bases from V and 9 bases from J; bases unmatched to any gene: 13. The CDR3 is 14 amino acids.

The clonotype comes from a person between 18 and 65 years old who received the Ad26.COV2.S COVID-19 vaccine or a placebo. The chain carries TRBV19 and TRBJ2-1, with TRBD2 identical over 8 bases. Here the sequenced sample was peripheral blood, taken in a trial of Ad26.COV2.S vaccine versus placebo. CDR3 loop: CASDRRGGLGEQFF. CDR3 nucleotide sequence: TGTGCCAGCGACAGACGGGGGGGCTTAGGTGAGCAGTTCTTC.